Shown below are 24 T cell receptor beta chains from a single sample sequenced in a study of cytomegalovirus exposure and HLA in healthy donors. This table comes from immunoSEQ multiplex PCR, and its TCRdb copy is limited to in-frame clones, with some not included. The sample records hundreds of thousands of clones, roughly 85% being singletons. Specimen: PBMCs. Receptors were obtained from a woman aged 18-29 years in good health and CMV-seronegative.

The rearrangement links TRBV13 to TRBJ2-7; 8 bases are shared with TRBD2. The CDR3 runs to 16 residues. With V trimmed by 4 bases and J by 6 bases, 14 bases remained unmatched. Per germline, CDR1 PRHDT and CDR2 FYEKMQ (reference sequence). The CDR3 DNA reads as TGTGCCAGCAGCTCCGGGTCCTTAGCGGGACTCCCCGAGCAGTACTTC. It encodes CASSSGSLAGLPEQYF.

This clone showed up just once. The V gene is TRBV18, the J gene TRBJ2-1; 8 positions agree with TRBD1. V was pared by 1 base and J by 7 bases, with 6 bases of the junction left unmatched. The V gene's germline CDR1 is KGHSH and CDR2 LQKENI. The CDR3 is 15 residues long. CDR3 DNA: TGTGCCAGCTCACCACTATGGACAGGGAGTAATGAGCAGTTCTTC. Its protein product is CASSPLWTGSNEQFF.

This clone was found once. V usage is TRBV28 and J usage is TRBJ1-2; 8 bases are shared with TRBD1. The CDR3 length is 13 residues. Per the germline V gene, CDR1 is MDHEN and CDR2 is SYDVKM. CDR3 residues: CACSHGQGYGYTF. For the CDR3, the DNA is TGTGCTTGCAGCCACGGACAGGGCTATGGCTACACCTTC.

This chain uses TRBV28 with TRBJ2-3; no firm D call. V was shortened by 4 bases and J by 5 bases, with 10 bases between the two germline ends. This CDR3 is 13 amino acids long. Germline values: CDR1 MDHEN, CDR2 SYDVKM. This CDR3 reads CASSSPPVDTQYF. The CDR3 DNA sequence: TGTGCCAGCAGTTCCCCGCCGGTAGATACGCAGTATTTT. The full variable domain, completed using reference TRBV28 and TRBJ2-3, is DVKVTQSSRYLVKRTGEKVFLECVQDMDHENMFWYRQDPGLGLRLIYFSYDVKMKEKGDIPEGYSVSREKKERFSLILESASTNQTSMYLCASSSPPVDTQYFGPGTRLTVL.

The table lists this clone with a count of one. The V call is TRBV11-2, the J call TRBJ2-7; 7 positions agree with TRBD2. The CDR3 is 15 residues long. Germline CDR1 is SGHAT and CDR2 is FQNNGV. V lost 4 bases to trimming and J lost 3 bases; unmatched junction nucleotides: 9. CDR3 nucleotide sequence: TGTGCCAGCAGCTCCTTAGCGGGTGTATACTACGAGCAGTACTTC. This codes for CASSSLAGVYYEQYF.

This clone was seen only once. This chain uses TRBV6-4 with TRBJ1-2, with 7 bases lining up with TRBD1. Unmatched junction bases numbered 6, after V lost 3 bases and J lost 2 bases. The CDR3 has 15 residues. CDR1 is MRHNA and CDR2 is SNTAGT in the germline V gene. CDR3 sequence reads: CASSEGRGSNYGYTF. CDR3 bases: TGTGCCAGCAGTGAAGGCAGGGGGTCAAACTATGGCTACACCTTC.

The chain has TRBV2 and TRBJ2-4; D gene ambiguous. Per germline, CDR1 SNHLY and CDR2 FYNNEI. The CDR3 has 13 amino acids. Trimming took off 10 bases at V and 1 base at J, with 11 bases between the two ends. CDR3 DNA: TGTGCCACCGCCCTAATGGCCAAAAACATTCAGTACTTC. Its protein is CATALMAKNIQYF.

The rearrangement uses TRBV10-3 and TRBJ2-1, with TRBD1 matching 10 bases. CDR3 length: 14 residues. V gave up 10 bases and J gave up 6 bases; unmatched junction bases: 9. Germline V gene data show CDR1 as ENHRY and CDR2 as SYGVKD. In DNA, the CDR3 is TGTGCCACCCGTGGACAGGGGGAAGGCAATGAGCAGTTCTTC. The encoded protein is CATRGQGEGNEQFF.

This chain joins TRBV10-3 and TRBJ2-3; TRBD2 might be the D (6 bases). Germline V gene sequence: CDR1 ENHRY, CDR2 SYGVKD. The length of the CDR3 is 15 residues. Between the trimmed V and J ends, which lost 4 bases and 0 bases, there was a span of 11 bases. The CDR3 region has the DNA TGTGCCATCAGTGCCGGGACTCCTAGCACAGATACGCAGTATTTT. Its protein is CAISAGTPSTDTQYF.

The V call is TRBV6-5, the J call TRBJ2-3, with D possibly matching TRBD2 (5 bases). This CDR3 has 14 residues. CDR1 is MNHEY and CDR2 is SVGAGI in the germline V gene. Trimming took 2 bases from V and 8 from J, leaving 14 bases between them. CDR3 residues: CASSYGPAGFTQYF. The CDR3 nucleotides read TGTGCCAGCAGTTACGGGCCGGCGGGCTTTACGCAGTATTTT.

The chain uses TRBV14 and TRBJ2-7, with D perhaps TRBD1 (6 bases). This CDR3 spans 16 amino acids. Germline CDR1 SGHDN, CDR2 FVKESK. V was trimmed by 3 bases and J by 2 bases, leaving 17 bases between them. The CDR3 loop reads CASSQGAARQTYEQYF. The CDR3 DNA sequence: TGTGCCAGCAGCCAGGGGGCCGCACGCCAGACCTACGAGCAGTACTTC.

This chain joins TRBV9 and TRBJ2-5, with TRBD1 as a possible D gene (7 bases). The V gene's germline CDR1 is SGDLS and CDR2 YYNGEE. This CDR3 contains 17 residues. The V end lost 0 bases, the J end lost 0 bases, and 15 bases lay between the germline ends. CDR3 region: CASSVEPGGLNQETQYF. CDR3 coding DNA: TGTGCCAGCAGCGTAGAACCAGGGGGACTCAACCAAGAGACCCAGTACTTC.

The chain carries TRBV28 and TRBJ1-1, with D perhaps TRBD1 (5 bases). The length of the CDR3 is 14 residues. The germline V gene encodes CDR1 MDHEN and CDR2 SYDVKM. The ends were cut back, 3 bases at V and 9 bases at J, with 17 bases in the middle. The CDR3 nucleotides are TGTGCCAGCAGTTTTGGGGGTGTGGGGGGAAAAGCTTTCTTT. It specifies CASSFGGVGGKAFF.

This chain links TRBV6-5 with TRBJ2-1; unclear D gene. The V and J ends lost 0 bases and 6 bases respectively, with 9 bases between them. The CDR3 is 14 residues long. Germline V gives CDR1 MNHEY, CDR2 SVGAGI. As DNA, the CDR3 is TGTGCCAGCAGTTACTCCCCCCTTTCCAATGAGCAGTTCTTC. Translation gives CASSYSPLSNEQFF.

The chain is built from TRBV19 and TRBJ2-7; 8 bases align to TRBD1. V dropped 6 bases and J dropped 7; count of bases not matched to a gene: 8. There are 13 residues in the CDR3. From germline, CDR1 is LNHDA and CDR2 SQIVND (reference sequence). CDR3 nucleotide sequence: TGTGCCAGTAGCCGACAGGGGCAAGGTGAGCAGTACTTC. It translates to CASSRQGQGEQYF.

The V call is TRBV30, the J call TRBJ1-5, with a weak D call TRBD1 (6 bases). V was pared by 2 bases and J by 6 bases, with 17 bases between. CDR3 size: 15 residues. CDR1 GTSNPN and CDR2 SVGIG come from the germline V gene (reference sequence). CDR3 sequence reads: CAWSLGEGGSQPQHF. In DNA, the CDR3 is TGTGCCTGGAGTCTCGGGGAGGGGGGATCTCAGCCCCAGCATTTT.

In nucleotides, the CDR3 is TGCGCCAGCAGCCAACAACGCCGGCGGGGTCTCATGGATACGCAGTATTTT. It codes for CASSQQRRRGLMDTQYF. V is TRBV4-1 and J is TRBJ2-3; possible D gene TRBD2, 6 bases. The CDR3 consists of 17 residues. Germline lookup yields CDR1 MGHRA and CDR2 YSYEKL. Trimming removed 2 bases from V and 6 bases from J, with 21 bases in between.

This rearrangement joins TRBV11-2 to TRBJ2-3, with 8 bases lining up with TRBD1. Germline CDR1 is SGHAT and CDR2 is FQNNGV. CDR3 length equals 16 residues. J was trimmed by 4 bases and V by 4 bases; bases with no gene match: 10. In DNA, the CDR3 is TGTGCCAGCAGCTCCACATCCGGGACAGGTTCAGATACGCAGTATTTT. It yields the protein CASSSTSGTGSDTQYF.

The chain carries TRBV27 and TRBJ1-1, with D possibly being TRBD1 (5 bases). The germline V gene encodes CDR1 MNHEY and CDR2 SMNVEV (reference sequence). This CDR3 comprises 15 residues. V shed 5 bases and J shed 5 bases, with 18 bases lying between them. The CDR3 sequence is CASSPVDTVRTEAFF. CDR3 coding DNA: TGTGCCAGCAGTCCTGTGGACACGGTAAGGACTGAAGCTTTCTTT.

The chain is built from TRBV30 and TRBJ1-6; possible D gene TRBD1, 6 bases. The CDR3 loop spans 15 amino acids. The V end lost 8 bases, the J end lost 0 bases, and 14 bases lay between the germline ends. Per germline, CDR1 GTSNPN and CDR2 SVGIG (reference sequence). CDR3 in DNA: TGTGCCGGGGGCCTAGGGAGCTCCTATAATTCACCCCTCCACTTT. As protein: CAGGLGSSYNSPLHF.

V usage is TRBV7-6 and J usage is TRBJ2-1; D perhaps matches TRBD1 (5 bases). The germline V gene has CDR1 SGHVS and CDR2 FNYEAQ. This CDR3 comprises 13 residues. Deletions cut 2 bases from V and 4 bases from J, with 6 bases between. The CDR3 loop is CASSLSGYNEQFF. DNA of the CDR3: TGTGCCAGCAGCTTATCAGGGTACAATGAGCAGTTCTTC.

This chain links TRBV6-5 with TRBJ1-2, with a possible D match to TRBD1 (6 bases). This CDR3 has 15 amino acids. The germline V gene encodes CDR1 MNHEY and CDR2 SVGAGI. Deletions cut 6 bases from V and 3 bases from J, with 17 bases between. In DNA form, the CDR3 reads TGTGCCAGCAGCGCAACCGGGACATATGACTATGGCTACACCTTC. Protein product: CASSATGTYDYGYTF.

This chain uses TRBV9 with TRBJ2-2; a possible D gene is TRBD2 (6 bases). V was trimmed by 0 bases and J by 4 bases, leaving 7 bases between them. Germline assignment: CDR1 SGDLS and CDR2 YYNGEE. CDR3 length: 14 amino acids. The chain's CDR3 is CASSVDGGTGELFF. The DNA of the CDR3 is TGTGCCAGCAGCGTAGACGGGGGCACCGGGGAGCTGTTTTTT.

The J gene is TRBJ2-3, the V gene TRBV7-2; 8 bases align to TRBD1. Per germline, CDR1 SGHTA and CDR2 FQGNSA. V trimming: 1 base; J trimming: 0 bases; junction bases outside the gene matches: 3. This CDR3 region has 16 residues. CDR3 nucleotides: TGTGCCAGCAGCTTAGGAGGGACAGGTAGCACAGATACGCAGTATTTT. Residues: CASSLGGTGSTDTQYF.